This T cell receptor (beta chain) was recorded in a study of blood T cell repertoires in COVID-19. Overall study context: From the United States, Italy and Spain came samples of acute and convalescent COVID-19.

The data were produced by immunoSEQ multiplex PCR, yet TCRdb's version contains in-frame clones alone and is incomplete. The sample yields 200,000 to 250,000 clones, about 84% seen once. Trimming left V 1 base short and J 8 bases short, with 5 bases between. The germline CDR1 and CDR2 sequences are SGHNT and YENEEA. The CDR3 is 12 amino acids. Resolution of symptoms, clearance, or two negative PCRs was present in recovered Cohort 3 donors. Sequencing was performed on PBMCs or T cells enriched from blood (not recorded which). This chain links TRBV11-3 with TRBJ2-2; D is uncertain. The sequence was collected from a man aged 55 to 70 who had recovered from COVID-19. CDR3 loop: CASSLVTGELFF. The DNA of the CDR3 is TGTGCCAGCAGCTTAGTGACAGGGGAGCTGTTTTTT.